These 26 T cell receptor beta chains share one sample of origin, sequenced in a study of blood T cell repertoires in COVID-19. Only in-frame clones appear in the TCRdb table, and some are missing; sequencing was by immunoSEQ multiplex PCR. The repertoire holds around 250,000 clones, with approximately 85% as singletons. Sequencing was carried out using peripheral blood. These receptor sequences come from a man between 50 and 59 years old with active or convalescent COVID-19.

This clone was seen a single time. The chain uses TRBV9 and TRBJ1-1, with D possibly being TRBD1 (5 bases). The germline CDR1 and CDR2 sequences are SGDLS and YYNGEE. V was shortened by 3 bases and J by 1 base, with 7 bases between the two germline ends. The CDR3 totals 13 residues. The CDR3 nucleotides are TGTGCCAGCAGCGCCGGGGGGAACACTGAAGCTTTCTTT. Protein product: CASSAGGNTEAFF.

This clone has a single count. The J gene is TRBJ2-3, the V gene TRBV19; 9 positions match TRBD2. In germline, CDR1 is LNHDA, CDR2 SQIVND (reference sequence). This CDR3 region has 12 residues. The V and J ends lost 6 bases and 5 bases, in that order; junction bases with no gene match: 0. CDR3 in amino acids: CASRLAGDTQYF. CDR3 nucleotide sequence: TGTGCCAGTAGACTAGCGGGAGATACGCAGTATTTT.

The chain is built from TRBV2 and TRBJ1-5; 12 bases are a match to TRBD1. This CDR3 spans 14 amino acids. Germline CDR1 is SNHLY and CDR2 is FYNNEI. V lost 6 bases to trimming and J lost 7 bases; unmatched junction nucleotides: 4. For the CDR3, the DNA is TGTGCCAGCAGCGGGACAGGGGGCTGGCAGCCCCAGCATTTT. Translated: CASSGTGGWQPQHF.

The chain combines TRBV5-4 with TRBJ2-7; D might be TRBD2 (5 bases). CDR3 size: 15 residues. The V end was cut by 2 bases, the J end by 0 bases, with 12 bases between. Germline CDR1 and CDR2: SGHNT and YYREEE (reference sequence). The CDR3 region has the DNA TGTGCCAGCAGCTTTGGCGGGCAGAACTCCTACGAGCAGTACTTC. Its protein is CASSFGGQNSYEQYF.

This clone was detected only a few times. The chain couples TRBV5-6 to TRBJ2-3, with D tentatively TRBD1 (5 bases). V shed 6 bases and J shed 6 bases, with 11 bases lying between them. The germline CDR1 and CDR2 sequences are SGHDT and YYEEEE. This CDR3 spans 12 amino acids. The CDR3 coding sequence is TGTGCCAGCACAGGGATTAGTGATACGCAGTATTTT. This codes for CASTGISDTQYF.

A note on this clone: A read error may produce the germline difference seen at one junction end. The chain has TRBV2 and TRBJ2-5; 11 nucleotides align to TRBD1. This CDR3 comprises 14 residues. Germline V lookup: CDR1 SNHLY, CDR2 FYNNEI. For the CDR3, the DNA is TGTGCCAGCAGCGAAGGGACAGGGGGAGAGACCCAGTACTTC. Its protein is CASSEGTGGETQYF. Filled out from reference TRBV2 and TRBJ2-5, the complete variable domain reads EPEVTQTPSHQVTQMGQEVILRCVPISNHLYFYWYRQILGQKVEFLVSFYNNEISEKSEIFDDQFSVERPDGSNFTLKIRSTKLEDSAMYFCASSEGTGGETQYFGPGTRLLVL.

The chain combines TRBV7-9 with TRBJ2-3; D is undetermined. V was trimmed by 5 bases and J by 4 bases, leaving 13 bases between them. Germline assignment: CDR1 SEHNR and CDR2 FQNEAQ (reference sequence). This CDR3 has 14 amino acids. For the CDR3, the DNA is TGTGCCAGCAGCACCCTAGTCGGAGCAGATACGCAGTATTTT. It translates to CASSTLVGADTQYF.

J is TRBJ2-5 and V is TRBV9; 14 nucleotides line up with TRBD2. The CDR3 sequence is 20 residues long. V lost 0 bases and J lost 4; bases outside the gene matches: 14. Germline V gene lookup returns CDR1 SGDLS and CDR2 YYNGEE. The CDR3 sequence: CASSVDPPGGLAGEGETQYF. CDR3 DNA: TGTGCCAGCAGCGTAGATCCACCCGGGGGACTAGCGGGAGAAGGAGAGACCCAGTACTTC.

The chain recombines TRBV19 with TRBJ1-5; the match to TRBD1 covers 11 bases. With V trimmed by 3 bases and J by 0 bases, 7 bases remained unmatched. CDR3 length equals 18 residues. The germline V gene encodes CDR1 LNHDA and CDR2 SQIVND (reference sequence). CDR3 sequence (DNA): TGTGCCAGTAGTATTCGGGGACAGGGGGTTTTTAGCAATCAGCCCCAGCATTTT. It codes for CASSIRGQGVFSNQPQHF.

The chain employs TRBV11-1 and TRBJ1-1; no clear D. This CDR3 region has 14 residues. Between the trimmed V and J ends, which lost 4 bases and 2 bases, there was a span of 11 bases. Germline assignment: CDR1 SGHAT and CDR2 FQDESV (reference sequence). The CDR3 DNA follows: TGTGCCAGCAGCTCCTCTATAACTAACACTGAAGCTTTCTTT. The encoded protein is CASSSSITNTEAFF. The full variable domain, completed using reference TRBV11-1 and TRBJ1-1, is EAEVAQSPRYKITEKSQAVAFWCDPISGHATLYWYRQILGQGPELLVQFQDESVVDDSQLPKDRFSAERLKGVDSTLKIQPAELGDSAMYLCASSSSITNTEAFFGQGTRLTVV.

The gene calls are TRBV11-2 and TRBJ2-7, with D tentatively TRBD1 (5 bases). V was pared by 6 bases and J by 6 bases, with 12 bases between. This CDR3 region has 12 residues. CDR1 is SGHAT, CDR2 FQNNGV, per germline. CDR3 bases: TGTGCCAGCAGGGGAAGGGGCCTCGAGCAGTACTTC. It specifies CASRGRGLEQYF.

This clone was counted a few times. The rearrangement uses TRBV11-3 and TRBJ1-5; 7 bases match TRBD1. With V trimmed by 3 bases and J by 0 bases, 5 bases remained unmatched. The germline V gene has CDR1 SGHNT and CDR2 YENEEA. The CDR3 contains 16 residues. Here the CDR3 reads CASSFLGQYSNQPQHF. CDR3 coding DNA: TGTGCCAGCAGCTTCTTGGGACAGTATAGCAATCAGCCCCAGCATTTT.

V usage is TRBV28 and J usage is TRBJ1-5; D possibly corresponds to TRBD1 (6 bases). Trimming cost V 5 bases and J 2 bases, with 13 bases left between them. This CDR3 region has 15 residues. CDR1 and CDR2 (germline): MDHEN, SYDVKM. The CDR3 DNA reads TGTGCCAGCAGTCCTCAGGGGCCCGGCAATCAGCCCCAGCATTTT. Its protein product is CASSPQGPGNQPQHF.

This chain uses TRBV9 with TRBJ2-3; possible D gene TRBD2, 6 bases. In germline, CDR1 is SGDLS, CDR2 YYNGEE. The CDR3 length is 16 residues. V lost 4 bases to trimming and J lost 0 bases, with 15 bases between them. The DNA of the CDR3 is TGTGCCAGCAGCCGAGAAGGGACTCCGAGCACAGATACGCAGTATTTT. It yields the protein CASSREGTPSTDTQYF.

The V gene is TRBV5-4, the J gene TRBJ2-7, with 9 bases matching TRBD2. The CDR3 totals 17 residues. J lost 3 bases, V lost 3 bases, and 13 bases had no gene match. Germline V gene lookup returns CDR1 SGHNT and CDR2 YYREEE (reference sequence). The CDR3 DNA reads as TGTGCCAGCAGCTCCCTCGAGGGCGGGAGGGCCCGCTACGAGCAGTACTTC. Translated, it gives CASSSLEGGRARYEQYF.

This rearrangement joins TRBV2 to TRBJ1-5, with TRBD1 identical over 8 bases. J gave up 0 bases and V 4 bases, and 8 bases lay outside the gene matches. Germline CDR1 reads SNHLY; CDR2 reads FYNNEI. The CDR3 length is 17 residues. The CDR3 region has the DNA TGTGCCAGCAGTGCCGGACAGGGTGGCTATAGCAATCAGCCCCAGCATTTT. Protein product: CASSAGQGGYSNQPQHF. Using reference TRBV2 and TRBJ1-5 for the parts outside the CDR3, the full variable domain is EPEVTQTPSHQVTQMGQEVILRCVPISNHLYFYWYRQILGQKVEFLVSFYNNEISEKSEIFDDQFSVERPDGSNFTLKIRSTKLEDSAMYFCASSAGQGGYSNQPQHFGDGTRLSIL.

The rearrangement uses TRBV19 and TRBJ2-5; 8 bases align to TRBD1. V gave up 5 bases and J gave up 4 bases; unmatched junction bases: 3. CDR3 size: 13 residues. CDR1 is LNHDA, CDR2 SQIVND, per germline (reference sequence). CDR3 sequence reads: CASSDTGGETQYF. The CDR3 DNA reads TGTGCCAGTAGTGACACAGGGGGAGAGACCCAGTACTTC.

This chain connects TRBV7-9 to TRBJ1-1, with D tentatively TRBD1 (5 bases). V was trimmed by 6 bases and J by 0 bases, leaving 8 bases between them. This CDR3 has 13 amino acids. Germline V gene data show CDR1 as SEHNR and CDR2 as FQNEAQ (reference sequence). CDR3 coding DNA: TGTGCCAGCAGTACAGGCGTGAACACTGAAGCTTTCTTT. Its protein is CASSTGVNTEAFF. Based on the CDR3 plus reference TRBV7-9 and TRBJ1-1, the full variable domain is DTGVSQNPRHKITKRGQNVTFRCDPISEHNRLYWYRQTLGQGPEFLTYFQNEAQLEKSRLLSDRFSAERPKGSFSTLEIQRTEQGDSAMYLCASSTGVNTEAFFGQGTRLTVV.

The rearrangement uses TRBV9 and TRBJ1-2; the match to TRBD1 covers 11 bases. V shed 4 bases and J 8 bases; nucleotides not matched to a gene: 10. This CDR3 contains 15 residues. The V gene's germline CDR1 is SGDLS and CDR2 YYNGEE. Written as DNA, the CDR3 is TGTGCCAGCAGCTCCCGAGTGGGACAGGGGGGCGGCTACACCTTC. This translates into CASSSRVGQGGGYTF.

The chain employs TRBV2 and TRBJ2-3; 7 positions match TRBD2. The CDR3 length is 13 residues. Germline assignment: CDR1 SNHLY and CDR2 FYNNEI. The V segment lost 8 bases and the J segment 3 bases; nucleotides outside the gene matches: 5. CDR3 sequence: CASSLAETDTQYF. The CDR3 DNA reads as TGTGCCAGCTCCCTAGCGGAGACAGATACGCAGTATTTT.

This clone turned up a few times. The chain has TRBV28 and TRBJ1-5, with TRBD1 identical over 7 bases. Germline V gene lookup returns CDR1 MDHEN and CDR2 SYDVKM. This CDR3 has 12 amino acids. V dropped 6 bases and J dropped 4; count of bases not matched to a gene: 0. CDR3: CASRTGNQPQHF. CDR3 in DNA: TGTGCCAGCAGGACAGGGAATCAGCCCCAGCATTTT.

This sequence joins TRBV4-1 and TRBJ2-3, with TRBD2 matching over 14 bases. The CDR3 has 20 amino acids. The junction had 11 bases not matched to a gene; V was cut back by 3 bases and J by 0 bases. Germline CDR1 MGHRA, CDR2 YSYEKL. CDR3 nucleotides: TGCGCCAGCAGCCACGTAGGACTAGCGGGGGGCCCGGGTAGCACAGATACGCAGTATTTT. Translating it yields CASSHVGLAGGPGSTDTQYF.

This sequence joins TRBV3-1 (or the pseudogene TRBV3-2) and TRBJ2-5, with TRBD2 matching over 7 bases. From germline, CDR1 is LGHDT and CDR2 YNNKEL (reference sequence). V lost 0 bases to trimming and J lost 10 bases; unmatched junction nucleotides: 11. This CDR3 spans 15 amino acids. The CDR3 reads CASSQDGLGAGIQYF. CDR3 coding DNA: TGTGCCAGCAGCCAAGATGGACTAGGGGCTGGGATCCAGTACTTC.

This rearrangement joins TRBV9 to TRBJ2-1; tentative D call: TRBD2 (6 bases). CDR1 and CDR2 (germline): SGDLS, YYNGEE. V was cut by 3 bases and J by 8 bases, with 21 bases left in between. There are 16 residues in the CDR3. The CDR3 protein is CASSASGLPLKDEQFF. CDR3 DNA: TGTGCCAGCAGCGCGAGCGGACTACCTCTTAAGGATGAGCAGTTCTTC.

The rearrangement uses TRBV29-1 and TRBJ1-2, with D perhaps TRBD1 (6 bases). The CDR3 consists of 12 residues. V lost 6 bases and J 7 bases, leaving 15 bases between the germline ends. From germline, CDR1 is SQVTM and CDR2 ANQGSEA. The CDR3 loop is CSVKGQASGYTF. The CDR3 region has the DNA TGCAGCGTAAAGGGACAAGCATCTGGCTACACCTTC.

This chain links TRBV28 with TRBJ2-1; tentatively, D is TRBD2 (7 bases). Germline lookup yields CDR1 MDHEN and CDR2 SYDVKM. The CDR3 length is 14 residues. Trimming left V 3 bases short and J 12 bases short, with 18 bases between. The CDR3 protein is CASSFPNRGAGQFF. In nucleotides, the CDR3 is TGTGCCAGCAGTTTTCCAAACCGGGGGGCGGGGCAGTTCTTC.